This T cell receptor beta chain is drawn from a study of Graves' ophthalmopathy and Graves' hyperthyroidism. At least ten counts were recorded for this clonotype. Trimming left V 2 bases short and J 4 bases short, with 17 bases between. The CDR3 consists of 16 residues. Germline V gene lookup returns CDR1 MNHEY and CDR2 SVGEGT. From RNA, the CDR3 regions of TCR beta chains were amplified and sequenced. RT-PCR in the first round used HTBI primers; a second-round multiplex PCR followed. TCRdb reanalysed the multiplex PCR reads using MiXCR and keeps one entry per CDR3 protein. Of some 160,000 distinct CDR3 sequences listed, approximately 40% were seen once; the top ten hold approximately 8.9%.

Material: peripheral blood. This chain connects TRBV6-2 or TRBV6-3 to TRBJ1-1; D may be TRBD1 (6 bases). The sequence was collected from a man aged 25 to 40 with Graves' ophthalmopathy. DNA of the CDR3: TGTGCCAGCAGTTACCGTGTCGGGGGGGCTCGCACTGAAGCTTTCTTT. This encodes CASSYRVGGARTEAFF.